A single sample gave rise to the 10 T cell receptor beta chains below, sequenced in a study of blood T cell repertoires in COVID-19. The data were produced by immunoSEQ multiplex PCR, yet TCRdb's version contains in-frame clones alone and is incomplete. The table has 130,000 to 150,000 clones, around 81% seen once. Sequencing was performed on peripheral blood. The source is a human donor with acute or convalescent COVID-19. The donor label of this sample is uncertain.

The V call is TRBV6-5, the J call TRBJ1-2, with D maybe TRBD1 (6 bases). The V and J ends lost 6 bases and 3 bases respectively, with 8 bases between them. The CDR3 contains 12 residues. Germline V gene lookup returns CDR1 MNHEY and CDR2 SVGAGI. The CDR3 DNA sequence: TGTGCCAGCAGACAGGGTCACTATGGCTACACCTTC. Translated: CASRQGHYGYTF.

V gene TRBV18 combines with J gene TRBJ2-2, with TRBD1 identical over 9 bases. Per germline, CDR1 KGHSH and CDR2 LQKENI. The CDR3 spans 15 residues. V was pared by 7 bases and J by 0 bases, with 3 bases of the junction left unmatched. The DNA for the CDR3 is TGTGCCAGCTTTGGGGACAGGGCGAACACCGGGGAGCTGTTTTTT. This encodes CASFGDRANTGELFF.

The CDR3 DNA reads as TGTGCCAGCAGTTACTCTCTGGCGGGGGCTGGAAACACCATATATTTT. This gives the protein CASSYSLAGAGNTIYF. This rearrangement joins TRBV6-5 to TRBJ1-3; possibly TRBD1 for D (5 bases). Germline assignment: CDR1 MNHEY and CDR2 SVGAGI. Trimming removed 0 bases at V and 2 bases at J, with 11 bases between. The CDR3 totals 16 residues.

The chain combines TRBV12-3 or TRBV12-4 with TRBJ1-6; no definite D call. This CDR3 has 13 residues. V was pared by 7 bases and J by 6 bases, with 10 bases between. CDR3 residues: CASTPVPNSPLHF. DNA of the CDR3: TGTGCCAGCACCCCGGTCCCTAATTCACCCCTCCACTTT.

The chain is built from TRBV2 and TRBJ2-1; 7 bases line up with TRBD2. Per germline, CDR1 SNHLY and CDR2 FYNNEI. V dropped 7 bases and J dropped 9; count of bases not matched to a gene: 12. The CDR3 is 14 amino acids. The CDR3 is CASTEVRGTGEQFF. CDR3 coding DNA: TGTGCCAGCACCGAGGTGCGGGGGACCGGTGAGCAGTTCTTC.

The rearrangement joins TRBV7-8 to TRBJ2-3; TRBD1 matches 11 bases. This CDR3 has 15 residues. With 5 bases clipped from V and 4 bases from J, the junction kept 5 bases outside the gene matches. Germline values: CDR1 SGHVS, CDR2 FQNEAQ. In nucleotides, the CDR3 is TGTGCCAGCAGCACCGGACAGGGGGCCCCAGATACGCAGTATTTT. Translating it yields CASSTGQGAPDTQYF.

V usage is TRBV6-5 and J usage is TRBJ1-2, with a weak D call TRBD1 (6 bases). This CDR3 is built from 15 residues. Germline values: CDR1 MNHEY, CDR2 SVGAGI. Trimming cost V 7 bases and J 0 bases, with 15 bases left between them. The CDR3 spells CASNRLQGSNYGYTF. CDR3 sequence (DNA): TGTGCCAGCAATCGGCTCCAGGGGTCTAACTATGGCTACACCTTC.

CDR3 coding DNA: TGTGCCAGCAGCCCGGGACAGGGTCAAACTCAGTACTTC. Its protein product is CASSPGQGQTQYF. The chain carries TRBV3-1 (or the pseudogene TRBV3-2) and TRBJ2-5; TRBD1 matches at 9 bases. This CDR3 comprises 13 residues. Germline lookup yields CDR1 LGHDT and CDR2 YNNKEL (reference sequence). After removal of 4 bases from V and 11 bases from J, the junction contained 8 bases not matched to a gene.

This rearrangement joins TRBV7-9 to TRBJ2-7, with D possibly matching TRBD1 (7 bases). Trimming removed 2 bases from V and 4 bases from J, with 12 bases in between. In germline, CDR1 is SEHNR, CDR2 FQNEAQ (reference sequence). There are 14 residues in the CDR3. The CDR3 nucleotides read TGTGCCAGCAGCTTAAGCCAGGGGGGATACGAGCAGTACTTC. Translation gives CASSLSQGGYEQYF.

This chain links TRBV19 with TRBJ2-7; a weak D match, TRBD1 (6 bases). The CDR3 consists of 16 residues. Germline values: CDR1 LNHDA, CDR2 SQIVND (reference sequence). Trimming took off 5 bases at V and 0 bases at J, with 17 bases between the two ends. CDR3 loop: CASSVQTTGISYEQYF. DNA for the CDR3: TGTGCCAGTAGTGTCCAGACGACAGGTATCTCCTACGAGCAGTACTTC.